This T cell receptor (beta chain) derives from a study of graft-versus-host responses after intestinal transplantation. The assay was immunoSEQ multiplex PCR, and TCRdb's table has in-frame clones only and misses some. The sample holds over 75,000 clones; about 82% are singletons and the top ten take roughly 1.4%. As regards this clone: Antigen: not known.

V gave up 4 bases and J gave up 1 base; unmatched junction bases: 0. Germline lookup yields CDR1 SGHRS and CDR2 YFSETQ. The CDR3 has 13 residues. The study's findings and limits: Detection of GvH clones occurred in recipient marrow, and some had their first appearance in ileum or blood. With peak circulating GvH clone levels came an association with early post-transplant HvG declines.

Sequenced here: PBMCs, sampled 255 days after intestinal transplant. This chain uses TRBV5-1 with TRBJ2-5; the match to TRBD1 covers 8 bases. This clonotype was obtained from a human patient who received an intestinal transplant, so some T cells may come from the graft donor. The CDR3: CASSGQGQETQYF. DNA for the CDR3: TGCGCCAGCAGCGGACAGGGCCAAGAGACCCAGTACTTC.